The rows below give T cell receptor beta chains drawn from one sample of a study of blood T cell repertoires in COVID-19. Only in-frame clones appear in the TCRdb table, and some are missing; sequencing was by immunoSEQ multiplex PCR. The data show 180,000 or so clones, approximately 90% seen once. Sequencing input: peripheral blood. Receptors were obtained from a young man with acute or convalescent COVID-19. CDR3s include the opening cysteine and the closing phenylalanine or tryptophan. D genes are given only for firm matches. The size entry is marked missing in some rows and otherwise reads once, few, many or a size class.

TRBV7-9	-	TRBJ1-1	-	TGTGCCAGCAGCTTAGGCAGGGCTGAAGCTTTCTTT	CASSLGRAEAFF
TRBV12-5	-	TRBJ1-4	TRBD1	TGTGCTAGTGGTTTGGTTGTTTCCGGGACAGGGAGGGAAAAACTGTTTTTT	CASGLVVSGTGREKLFF
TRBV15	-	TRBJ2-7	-	TGTGCCACCAGCAGAGGACAGGCTTCCTACGAGCAGTACTTC	CATSRGQASYEQYF
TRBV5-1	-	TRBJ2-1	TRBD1	TGCGCCAGCAGCCCCCAGACAGGGGCGAGCTCCTACAATGAGCAGTTCTTC	CASSPQTGASSYNEQFF
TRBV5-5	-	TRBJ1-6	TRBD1	TGTGCCAGCAGCTTCCAGGGGGGCTATAATTCACCCCTCCACTTT	CASSFQGGYNSPLHF
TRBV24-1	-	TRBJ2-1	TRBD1	TGTGCCACCAGTGATTTTAACAGGGGCGGTGAGCAGTTCTTC	CATSDFNRGGEQFF
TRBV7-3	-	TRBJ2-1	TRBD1	TGCGCCAGCAGCGTCGACAGGGGATATAATGAGCAGTTCTTC	CASSVDRGYNEQFF
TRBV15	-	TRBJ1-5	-	TGTGCCACCAGCGCACAGGGATATAGCAATCAGCCCCAGCATTTT	CATSAQGYSNQPQHF
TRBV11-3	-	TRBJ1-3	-	TGTGCCAGCAGTCCAGGGGCGTCTGGAAACACCATATATTTT	CASSPGASGNTIYF
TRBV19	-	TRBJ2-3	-	TGTGCCAGTAATCAGGGGGGTAGCACAGATACGCAGTATTTT	CASNQGGSTDTQYF
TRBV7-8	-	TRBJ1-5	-	TGTGCCAGCAGCCGTGACAGGTCTTATAGCAATCAGCCCCAGCATTTT	CASSRDRSYSNQPQHF
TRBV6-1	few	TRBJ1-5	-	TGTGCCAGCAGTGAACCGGGACGGCTCCGGGAGGAGCCCCAGCATTTT	CASSEPGRLREEPQHF
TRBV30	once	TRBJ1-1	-	TGTGCCTGGAGTGTTAAACAGGTACTTGAAGCTTTCTTT	CAWSVKQVLEAFF
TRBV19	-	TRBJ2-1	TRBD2	TGTGCCAGTAGTATATCGGGGACTAGCGCCTACAATGAGCAGTTCTTC	CASSISGTSAYNEQFF
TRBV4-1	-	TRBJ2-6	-	TGCGCCAGCAGCCACCCTCGATATGGGGCAGGGGCCAACGTCCTGACTTTC	CASSHPRYGAGANVLTF
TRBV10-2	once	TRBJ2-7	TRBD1	TGCGCCAGCAGTGAGTCGACAGGGGCCCACGAGCAGTACTTC	CASSESTGAHEQYF